One TCR beta chain is described in this entry. There is no known antigen for this receptor. It has no much larger one-base neighbor in the sample; base qualities were not kept. The TCR beta CDR3 regions were amplified from RNA transcripts. For the first round of RT-PCR on the TCR CDR3, the HTBI primer set was used together with the Qiagen OneStep RT-PCR kit. Libraries were constructed in a second round of multiplex PCR, after which size selection and purification were carried out. Sequencing of the libraries was done on an Illumina HiSeq2000 using paired-end 100 bp reads. Regarding the original processing steps: SOAPnuke was used to process the raw data, removing reads that contained adapters or uncalled bases, had a mean Phred below 15, or lacked an exact match to the constant primer or identifier. COPE v1.2.5 was used to merge the high-quality paired reads, and each unique nucleotide sequence was defined as a clonotype. MiTCR v1.1 was used to align the clonotypes against IMGT TRBV, TRBD and TRBJ reference segments. The analysis was restricted to V-J combinations with a frequency above 0.0001, which together covered 99.2% of the repertoires. A TCS score was defined as the ratio of F50 (clonal expansion) to E x V (chaos), with BLOSUM62-based TCRdist applied between CDR3 peptides within each V-J. Welch's t-statistics and random forest reduced 514 V-J features to about 12, which were used in a naive Bayes classifier (R e1071). Clones were called with MiXCR by TCRdb after fastp trimmed the public reads at Q25, and only in-frame beta chains were retained. Here each entry gathers all rows of one CDR3 protein and keeps the most common genes and DNA. V and J calls and clone size were set by TCRdb, not the authors. The sample yields about 620,000 distinct CDR3 sequences; about 16% were counted once. The ten largest clones take up around 4% of the sample.

This record comes from a study of T cells in Graves' hyperthyroidism and ophthalmopathy (dated 2019 in TCRdb). Regarding the complete study: Peripheral blood was collected at initial diagnosis, before any treatment. According to the paper, TCR Vbeta CDR3 sequencing was carried out on 135 peripheral blood samples, which came from more than 40 ophthalmopathy, approximately 72 hyperthyroidism and roughly 17 progressor patients. The 90 to 100 discovery patients were randomly split 7:3 into training and test sets. Once sampling was done, hyperthyroidism patients were given methimazole at a starting dose of 30 mg daily, whereas ophthalmopathy patients were given high-dose intravenous methylprednisolone. Thyroid tissue and blood T-cell repertoires from six Graves' hyperthyroidism patients were also compared in the study. Prospective prediction of ophthalmopathy was tested in an independent validation cohort of 18 to 20 hyperthyroidism patients and some 17 patients who later progressed to ophthalmopathy. TCR V-J signatures able to tell the groups apart were searched for in a discovery cohort of 100 patients, of whom approximately 40 had Graves' ophthalmopathy and roughly 58 had stable Graves' hyperthyroidism. Broad study findings and their caveats: During validation, the model predicted progression to ophthalmopathy a median of approximately 6.5 months ahead of onset, with around 71% sensitivity and about 75% specificity. Blood samples also contained most of the expanded thyroid clonotypes (frequency above 0.001), which suggests that blood repertoires may reflect thyroid immune responses. A model built on a 13 V-J signature distinguished ophthalmopathy from stable hyperthyroidism, reaching approximately 89% sensitivity and about 81% specificity in cross-validation and 80%/75% in testing. No statistical method was used to set the sample size in advance, and investigators knew the group allocation.

Stable Graves' hyperthyroidism was defined as the absence of progression to ophthalmopathy over 18 months of follow-up. Hyperthyroidism patients were newly diagnosed, had a disease duration of under 2 months, and were aged 18 to 65 years. Patients with uncontrolled infections, other autoimmune diseases, pregnancy or lactation were excluded. Diagnoses were established on the basis of clinical symptoms, serum thyroxine and TRAb, thyroid ultrasound, and orbital computed tomography. PBMCs were separated from 10 ml of fresh peripheral blood using Ficoll-Paque density gradient centrifugation. Total RNA was extracted using Trizol reagent, and RNA quality was assessed on an Agilent 2100 Bioanalyzer. V loses 3 bases of germline sequence and J loses 3 bases, and the interval between the two ends is 9 bases. For CDR1 and CDR2, the germline V gene (reference sequence) lists LNHDA and SQIVND. From cysteine to phenylalanine, the CDR3 is 14 amino acids long. Here the CDR3 DNA is all that survives: 42 bases in frame from base 1.

This sequence originates from a woman in her 30s with Graves' hyperthyroidism. The sequenced sample consisted of blood. The rearrangement joined TRBV19 to TRBJ2-1, with an unclear D gene assignment. The bases read TGTGCCAGTAGTATCGTAAGTGACTACAATGAGCAGTTCTTC. It codes for CASSIVSDYNEQFF.